The 3 T cell receptor beta chains below come from one sample, sequenced in a study of cytotoxic CD8 clonotypes in ibrutinib-treated CLL. The protocol was immunoSEQ multiplex PCR, while the TCRdb copy is restricted to in-frame clones and leaves out a portion. The data show over 250,000 clones, approximately 79% seen once. Sequencing was performed on PBMCs, taken at disease progression, from a patient treated with ibrutinib. These TCRs come from a human donor with chronic lymphocytic leukemia.

This clone has a single count. The chain carries TRBV2 and TRBJ1-4, with a possible D match to TRBD1 (5 bases). Trimming left V 2 bases short and J 0 bases short, with 10 bases between. The CDR3 runs to 16 residues. In germline, CDR1 is SNHLY, CDR2 FYNNEI. In DNA, the CDR3 is TGTGCCAGCAGTGAATTAGGCAGGGCAACTAATGAAAAACTGTTTTTT. Protein product: CASSELGRATNEKLFF.

The chain carries TRBV7-9 and TRBJ1-2; 7 bases agree with TRBD1. Germline V gene lookup returns CDR1 SEHNR and CDR2 FQNEAQ (reference sequence). The junction had 6 bases not matched to a gene; V was cut back by 0 bases and J by 2 bases. This CDR3 is built from 16 residues. CDR3 nucleotide sequence: TGTGCCAGCAGCTTAGCGACAGGGCAAAGGAACTATGGCTACACCTTC. It specifies CASSLATGQRNYGYTF.

This clone was counted only a few times. The gene calls are TRBV5-1 and TRBJ1-5; no clear D gene. Germline CDR1 and CDR2: SGHRS and YFSETQ. Trimming left V 0 bases short and J 6 bases short, with 13 bases between. This CDR3 contains 15 residues. Here the CDR3 reads CASSLEARVRQPQHF. The CDR3 DNA sequence: TGCGCCAGCAGCTTGGAGGCTAGGGTCCGTCAGCCCCAGCATTTT.